This record looks at one TCR beta chain sequence and its context. The germline gives CDR1 SGHRS, CDR2 YFSETQ. This CDR3 contains 15 residues. V gave up 4 bases and J gave up 2 bases; unmatched junction bases: 5. The data are from a study of blood T cell repertoires in COVID-19. Sequencing used immunoSEQ multiplex PCR; TCRdb keeps in-frame clones, though not all of them. The repertoire holds fewer than 300,000 clones, with 90% as singletons. The source of this sequence is a woman in her forties or fifties with COVID-19, enrolled during active disease. The rearrangement links TRBV5-1 to TRBJ2-7; 11 bases align to TRBD2. The sequencing input was peripheral blood. For the CDR3, the DNA is TGCGCCAGCAGCGCCGGGACTAGCGGCCCCTACGAGCAGTACTTC. It codes for CASSAGTSGPYEQYF. Complete variable domain (other parts from reference TRBV5-1 and TRBJ2-7): KAGVTQTPRYLIKTRGQQVTLSCSPISGHRSVSWYQQTPGQGLQFLFEYFSETQRNKGNFPGRFSGRQFSNSRSEMNVSTLELGDSALYLCASSAGTSGPYEQYFGPGTRLTVT.